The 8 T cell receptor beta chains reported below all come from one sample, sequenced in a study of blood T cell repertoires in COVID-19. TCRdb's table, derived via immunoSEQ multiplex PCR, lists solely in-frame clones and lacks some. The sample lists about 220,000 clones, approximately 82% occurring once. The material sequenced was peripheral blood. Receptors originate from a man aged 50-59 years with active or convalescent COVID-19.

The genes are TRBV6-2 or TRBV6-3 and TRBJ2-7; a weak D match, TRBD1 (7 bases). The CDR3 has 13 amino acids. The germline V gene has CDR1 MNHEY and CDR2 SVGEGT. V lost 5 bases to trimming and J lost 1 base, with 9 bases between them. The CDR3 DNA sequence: TGTGCCAGCAGTCCAGGGGGGTCCTACGAGCAGTACGTC. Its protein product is CASSPGGSYEQYV.

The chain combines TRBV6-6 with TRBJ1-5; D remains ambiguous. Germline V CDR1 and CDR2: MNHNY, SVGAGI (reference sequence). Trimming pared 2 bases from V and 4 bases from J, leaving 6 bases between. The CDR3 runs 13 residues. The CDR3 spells CASSYRGNQPQHF. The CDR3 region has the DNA TGTGCCAGCAGTTACCGGGGAAATCAGCCCCAGCATTTT.

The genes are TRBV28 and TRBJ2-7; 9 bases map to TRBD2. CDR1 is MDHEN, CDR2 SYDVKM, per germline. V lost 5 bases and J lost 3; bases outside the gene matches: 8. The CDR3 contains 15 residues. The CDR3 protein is CASSNTGTSSYEQYF. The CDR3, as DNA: TGTGCCAGCAGTAACACCGGGACTAGCAGCTACGAGCAGTACTTC.

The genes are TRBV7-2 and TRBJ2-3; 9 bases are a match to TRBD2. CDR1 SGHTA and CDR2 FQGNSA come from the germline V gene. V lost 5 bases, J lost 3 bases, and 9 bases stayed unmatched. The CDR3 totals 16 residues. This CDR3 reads CASSVGTSLVTDTQYF. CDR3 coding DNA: TGTGCCAGCAGCGTCGGGACTAGCCTGGTGACAGATACGCAGTATTTT.

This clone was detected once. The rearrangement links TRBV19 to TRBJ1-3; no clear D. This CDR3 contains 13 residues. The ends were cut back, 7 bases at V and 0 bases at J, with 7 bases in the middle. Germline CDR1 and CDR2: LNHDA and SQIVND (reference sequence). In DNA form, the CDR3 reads TGTGCCAGTATCAGTGCCTCTGGAAACACCATATATTTT. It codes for CASISASGNTIYF.

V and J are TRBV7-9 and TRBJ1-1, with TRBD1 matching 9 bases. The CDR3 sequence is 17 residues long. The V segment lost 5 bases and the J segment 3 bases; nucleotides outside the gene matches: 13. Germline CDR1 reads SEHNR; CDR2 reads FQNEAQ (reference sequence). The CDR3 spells CASSPHRADRGDTEAFF. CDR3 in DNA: TGTGCCAGCAGCCCCCACCGAGCCGACAGGGGGGACACTGAAGCTTTCTTT.

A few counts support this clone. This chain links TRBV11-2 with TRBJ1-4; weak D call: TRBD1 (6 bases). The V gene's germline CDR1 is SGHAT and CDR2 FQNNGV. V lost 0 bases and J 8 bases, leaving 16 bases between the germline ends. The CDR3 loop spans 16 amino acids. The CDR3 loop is CASSLDWDTDGEKLFF. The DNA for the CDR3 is TGTGCCAGCAGCTTAGATTGGGACACTGACGGAGAAAAACTGTTTTTT.

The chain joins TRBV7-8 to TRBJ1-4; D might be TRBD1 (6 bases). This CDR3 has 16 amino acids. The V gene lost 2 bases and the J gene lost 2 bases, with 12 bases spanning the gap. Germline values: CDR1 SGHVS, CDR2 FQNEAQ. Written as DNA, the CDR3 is TGTGCCAGCAGCTTACAGGGGAGGGCCACTAATGAAAAACTGTTTTTT. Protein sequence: CASSLQGRATNEKLFF.